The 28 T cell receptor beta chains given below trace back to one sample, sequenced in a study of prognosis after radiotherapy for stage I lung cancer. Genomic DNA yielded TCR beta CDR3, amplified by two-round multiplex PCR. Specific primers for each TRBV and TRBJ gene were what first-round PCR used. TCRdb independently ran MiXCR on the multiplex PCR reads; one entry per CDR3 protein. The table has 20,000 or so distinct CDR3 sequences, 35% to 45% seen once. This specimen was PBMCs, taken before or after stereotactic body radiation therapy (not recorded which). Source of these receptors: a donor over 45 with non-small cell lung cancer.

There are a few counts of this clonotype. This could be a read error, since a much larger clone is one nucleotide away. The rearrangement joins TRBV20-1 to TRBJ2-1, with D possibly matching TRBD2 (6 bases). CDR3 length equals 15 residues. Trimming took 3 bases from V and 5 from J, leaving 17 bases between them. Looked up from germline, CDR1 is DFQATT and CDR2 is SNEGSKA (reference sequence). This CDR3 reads CSARGLAWGDNEQFF. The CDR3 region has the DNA TGCAGTGCTAGGGGGCTAGCGTGGGGGGACAATGAGCAGTTCTTC.

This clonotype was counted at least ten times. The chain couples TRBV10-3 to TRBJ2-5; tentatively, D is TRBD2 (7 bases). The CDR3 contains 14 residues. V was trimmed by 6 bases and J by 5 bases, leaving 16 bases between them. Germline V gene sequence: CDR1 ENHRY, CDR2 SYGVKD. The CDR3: CAISPGAGDETQYF. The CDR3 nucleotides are TGTGCCATCAGCCCGGGGGCGGGAGATGAGACCCAGTACTTC.

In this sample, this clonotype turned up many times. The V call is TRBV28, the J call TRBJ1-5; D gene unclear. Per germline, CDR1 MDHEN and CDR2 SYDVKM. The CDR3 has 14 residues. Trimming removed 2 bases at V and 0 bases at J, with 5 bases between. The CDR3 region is CASSLQASNQPQHF. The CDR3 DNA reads TGTGCCAGCAGTTTACAGGCTAGCAATCAGCCCCAGCATTTT.

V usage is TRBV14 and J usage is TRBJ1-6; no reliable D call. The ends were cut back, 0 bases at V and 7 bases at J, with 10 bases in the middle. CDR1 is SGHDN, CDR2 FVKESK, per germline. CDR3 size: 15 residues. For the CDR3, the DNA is TGTGCCAGCAGCCAAGACGACCTCCCGAATTCACCCCTCCACTTT. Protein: CASSQDDLPNSPLHF.

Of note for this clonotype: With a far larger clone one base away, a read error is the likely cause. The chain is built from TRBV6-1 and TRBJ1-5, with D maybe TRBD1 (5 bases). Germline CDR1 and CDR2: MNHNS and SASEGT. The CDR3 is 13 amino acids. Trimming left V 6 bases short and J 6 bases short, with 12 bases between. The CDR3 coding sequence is TGTGCCAGCAGCGACAGTGAGGGTCAGCCCCAGCATTTT. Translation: CASSDSEGQPQHF.

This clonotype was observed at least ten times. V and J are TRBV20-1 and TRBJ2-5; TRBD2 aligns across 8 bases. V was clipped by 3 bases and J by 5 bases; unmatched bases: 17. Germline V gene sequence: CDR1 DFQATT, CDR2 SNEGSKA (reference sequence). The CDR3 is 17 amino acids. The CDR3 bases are TGCAGTGCTAGGGGGGGCGGCAACGGGAGGGCCGGGGAGACCCAGTACTTC. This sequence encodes CSARGGGNGRAGETQYF.

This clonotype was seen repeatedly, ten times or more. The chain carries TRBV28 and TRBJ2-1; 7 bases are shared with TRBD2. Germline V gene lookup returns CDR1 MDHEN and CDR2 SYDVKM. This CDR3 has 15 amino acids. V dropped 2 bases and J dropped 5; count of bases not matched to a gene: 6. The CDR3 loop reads CASSLGLAVNNEQFF. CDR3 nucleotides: TGTGCCAGCAGTTTAGGGCTAGCGGTAAACAATGAGCAGTTCTTC.

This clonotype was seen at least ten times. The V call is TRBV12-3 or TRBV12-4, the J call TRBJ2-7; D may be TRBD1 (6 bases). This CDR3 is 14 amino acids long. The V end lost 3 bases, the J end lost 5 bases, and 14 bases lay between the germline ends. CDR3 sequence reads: CASSLVGQGNEQYF. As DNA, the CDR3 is TGTGCCAGCAGTTTGGTGGGCCAGGGGAACGAGCAGTACTTC.

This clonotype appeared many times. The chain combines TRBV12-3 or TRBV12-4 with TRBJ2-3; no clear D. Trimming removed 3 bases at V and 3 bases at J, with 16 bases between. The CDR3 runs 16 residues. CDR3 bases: TGTGCCAGCAGTTTTGTGGATGTTTTGCGGACAGATACGCAGTATTTT. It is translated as CASSFVDVLRTDTQYF.

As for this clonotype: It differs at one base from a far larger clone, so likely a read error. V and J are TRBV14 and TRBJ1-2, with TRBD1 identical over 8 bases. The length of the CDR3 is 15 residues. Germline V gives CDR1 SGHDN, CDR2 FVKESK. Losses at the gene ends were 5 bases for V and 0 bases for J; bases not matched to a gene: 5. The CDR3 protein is CASSSQGGTNYGYTF. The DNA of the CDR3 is TGTGCCAGCAGCTCACAGGGGGGCACTAACTATGGCTACACCTTC. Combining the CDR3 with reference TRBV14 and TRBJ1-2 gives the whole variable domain EAGVTQFPSHSVIEKGQTVTLRCDPISGHDNLYWYRRVMGKEIKFLLHFVKESKQDESGMPNNRFLAERTGGTYSTLKVQPAELEDSGVYFCASSSQGGTNYGYTFGSGTRLTVV.

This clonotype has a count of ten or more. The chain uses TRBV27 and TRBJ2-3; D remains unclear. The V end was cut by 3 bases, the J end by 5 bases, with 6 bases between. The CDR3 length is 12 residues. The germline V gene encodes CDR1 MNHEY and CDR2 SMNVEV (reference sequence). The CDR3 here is CASSFLRDTQYF. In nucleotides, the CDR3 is TGTGCCAGCAGTTTCCTTAGAGATACGCAGTATTTT.

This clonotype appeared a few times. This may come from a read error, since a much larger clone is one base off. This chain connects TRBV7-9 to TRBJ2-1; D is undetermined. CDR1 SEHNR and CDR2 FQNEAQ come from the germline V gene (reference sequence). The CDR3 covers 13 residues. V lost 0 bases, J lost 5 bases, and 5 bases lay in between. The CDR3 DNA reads TGTGCCAGCAGCTTAGCCTGGGACAATGAGCAGTTCTTC. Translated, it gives CASSLAWDNEQFF.

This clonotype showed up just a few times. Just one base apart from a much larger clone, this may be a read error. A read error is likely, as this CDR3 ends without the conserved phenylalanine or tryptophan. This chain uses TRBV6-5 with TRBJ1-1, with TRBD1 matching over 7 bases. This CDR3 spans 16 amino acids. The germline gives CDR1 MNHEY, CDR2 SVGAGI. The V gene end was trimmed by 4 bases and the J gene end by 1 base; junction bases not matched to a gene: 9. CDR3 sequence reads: CASSFDPGQENTEAFL. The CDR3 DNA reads TGTGCCAGCAGTTTCGACCCAGGACAGGAGAACACTGAAGCTTTCCTT.

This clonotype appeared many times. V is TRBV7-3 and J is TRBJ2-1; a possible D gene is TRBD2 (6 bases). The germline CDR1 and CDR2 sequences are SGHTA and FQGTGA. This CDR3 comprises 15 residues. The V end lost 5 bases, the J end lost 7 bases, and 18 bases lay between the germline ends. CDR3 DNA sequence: TGTGCCAGCAGCGCCCAAGCGGGCTCGGGGAATGAGCAGTTCTTC. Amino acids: CASSAQAGSGNEQFF.

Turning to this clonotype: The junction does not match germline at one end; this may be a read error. The chain's CDR3 is CASRASWSPYNEKFF. The CDR3 DNA is TGTGCCAGTAGGGCTAGCTGGTCACCATACAATGAGAAGTTCTTC. The V call is TRBV19, the J call TRBJ2-1; D might be TRBD2 (5 bases). Germline CDR1 and CDR2: LNHDA and SQIVND (reference sequence). The CDR3 length is 15 residues. Full variable domain (rest looked up from reference TRBV19 and TRBJ2-1): DGGITQSPKYLFRKEGQNVTLSCEQNLNHDAMYWYRQDPGQGLRLIYYSQIVNDFQKGDIAEGYSVSREKKESFPLTVTSAQKNPTAFYLCASRASWSPYNEKFFGPGTRLTVL.

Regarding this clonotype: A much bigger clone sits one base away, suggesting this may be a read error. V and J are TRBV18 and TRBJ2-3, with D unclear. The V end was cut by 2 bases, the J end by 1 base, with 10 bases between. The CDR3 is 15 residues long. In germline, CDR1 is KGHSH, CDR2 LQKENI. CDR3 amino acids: CASSPGRYGTDTQYF. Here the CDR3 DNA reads TGTGCCAGCTCACCAGGACGGTATGGCACAGATACGCAGTATTTT. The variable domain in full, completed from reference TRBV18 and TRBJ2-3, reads NAGVMQNPRHLVRRRGQEARLRCSPMKGHSHVYWYRQLPEEGLKFMVYLQKENIIDESGMPKERFSAEFPKEGPSILRIQQVVRGDSAAYFCASSPGRYGTDTQYFGPGTRLTVL.

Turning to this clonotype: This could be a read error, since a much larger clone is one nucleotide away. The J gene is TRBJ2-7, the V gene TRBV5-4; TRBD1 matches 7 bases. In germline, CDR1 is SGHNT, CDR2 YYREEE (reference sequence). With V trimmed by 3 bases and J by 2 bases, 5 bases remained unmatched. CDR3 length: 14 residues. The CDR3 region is CASSSGQWAYEQYF. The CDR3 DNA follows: TGTGCCAGCAGCTCGGGACAGTGGGCCTACGAGCAGTACTTC.

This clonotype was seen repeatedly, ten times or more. In nucleotides, the CDR3 is TGTGCCAGCAGCCATTCACAGGGCTCAGGAAACACCATATATTTT. This codes for CASSHSQGSGNTIYF. The chain recombines TRBV7-9 with TRBJ1-3, with D possibly matching TRBD1 (6 bases). Trimming cost V 5 bases and J 4 bases, with 15 bases left between them. The CDR3 length is 15 residues. CDR1 is SEHNR and CDR2 is FQNEAQ in the germline V gene (reference sequence).

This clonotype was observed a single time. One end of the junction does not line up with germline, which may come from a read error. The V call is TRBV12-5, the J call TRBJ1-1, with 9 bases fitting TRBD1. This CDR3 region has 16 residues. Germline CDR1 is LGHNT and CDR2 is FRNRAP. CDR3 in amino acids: CASVLYATGGVTEAFF. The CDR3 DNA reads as TGTGCTAGTGTTTTGTATGCGACAGGGGGAGTCACTGAAGCTTTCTTT.

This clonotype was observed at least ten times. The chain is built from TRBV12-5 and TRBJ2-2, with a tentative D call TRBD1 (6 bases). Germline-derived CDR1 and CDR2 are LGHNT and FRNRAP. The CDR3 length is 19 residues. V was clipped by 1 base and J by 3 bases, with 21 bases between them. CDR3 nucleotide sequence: TGTGCTAGTGGTTTGGGTATACTGGGCAGGGGTCTTTACACCGGGGAGCTGTTTTTT. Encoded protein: CASGLGILGRGLYTGELFF.

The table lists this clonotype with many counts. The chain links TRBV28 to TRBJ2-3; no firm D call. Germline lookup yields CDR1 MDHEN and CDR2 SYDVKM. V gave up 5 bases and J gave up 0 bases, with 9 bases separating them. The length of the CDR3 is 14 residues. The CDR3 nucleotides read TGTGCCAGCAGTAGGACCCCTAGCACAGATACGCAGTATTTT. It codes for CASSRTPSTDTQYF.

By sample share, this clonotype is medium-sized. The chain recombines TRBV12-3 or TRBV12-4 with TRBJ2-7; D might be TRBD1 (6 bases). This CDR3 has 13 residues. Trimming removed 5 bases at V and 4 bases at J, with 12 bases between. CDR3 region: CASSRNREYEQYF. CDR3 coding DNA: TGTGCCAGCAGTCGCAACAGGGAGTACGAGCAGTACTTC.

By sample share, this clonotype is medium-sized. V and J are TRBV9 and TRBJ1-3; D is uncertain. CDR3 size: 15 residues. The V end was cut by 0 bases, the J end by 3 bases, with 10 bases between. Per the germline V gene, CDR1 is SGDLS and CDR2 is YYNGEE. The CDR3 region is CASSVAPELGNTIYF. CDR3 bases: TGTGCCAGCAGCGTAGCTCCTGAACTTGGAAACACCATATATTTT.

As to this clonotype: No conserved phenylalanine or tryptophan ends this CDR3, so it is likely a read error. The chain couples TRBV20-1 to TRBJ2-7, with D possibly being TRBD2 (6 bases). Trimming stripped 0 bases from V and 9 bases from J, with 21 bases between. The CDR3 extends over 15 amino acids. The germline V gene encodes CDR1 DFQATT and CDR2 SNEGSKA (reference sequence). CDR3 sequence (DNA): TGCAGTGCTAGAGATCCGGTAGCGGAAGACCACGGGCAGTACCTC. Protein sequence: CSARDPVAEDHGQYL.

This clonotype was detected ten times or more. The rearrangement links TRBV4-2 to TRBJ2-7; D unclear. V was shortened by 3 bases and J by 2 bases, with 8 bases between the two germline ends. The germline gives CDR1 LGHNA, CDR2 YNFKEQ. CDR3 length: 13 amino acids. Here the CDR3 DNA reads TGTGCCAGCAGCCATGGCGAGGCCTACGAGCAGTACTTC. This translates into CASSHGEAYEQYF.

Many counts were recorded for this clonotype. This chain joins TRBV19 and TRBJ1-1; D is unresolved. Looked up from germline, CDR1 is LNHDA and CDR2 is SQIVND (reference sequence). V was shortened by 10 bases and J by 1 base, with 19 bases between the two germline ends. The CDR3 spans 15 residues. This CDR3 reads CATHPPSGKNTEAFF. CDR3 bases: TGTGCCACCCACCCCCCTTCGGGTAAGAACACTGAAGCTTTCTTT.

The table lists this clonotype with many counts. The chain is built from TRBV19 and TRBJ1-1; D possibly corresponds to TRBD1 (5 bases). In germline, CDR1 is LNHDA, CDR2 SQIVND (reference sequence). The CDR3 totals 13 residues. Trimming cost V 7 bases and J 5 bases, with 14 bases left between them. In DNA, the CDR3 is TGTGCCAGTATCGATTATGAGGGGACTGAAGCTTTCTTT. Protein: CASIDYEGTEAFF.

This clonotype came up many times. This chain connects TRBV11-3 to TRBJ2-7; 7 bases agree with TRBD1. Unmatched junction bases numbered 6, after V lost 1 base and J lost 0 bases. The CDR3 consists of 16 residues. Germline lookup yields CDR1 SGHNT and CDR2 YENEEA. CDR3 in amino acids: CASSLVVTGTSYEQYF. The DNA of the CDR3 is TGTGCCAGCAGCTTAGTGGTGACAGGGACCTCCTACGAGCAGTACTTC.